This TCR beta chain was identified during a study of T cells in Graves' hyperthyroidism and ophthalmopathy. Patients were excluded because of uncontrolled infection, other autoimmune disease, pregnancy or lactation. Findings and limits, study-wide: Clonotypes that were expanded in thyroid above 0.001 mostly appeared in blood too. Using 13 V-J features, a model discriminated ophthalmopathy from stable hyperthyroidism.

V lost 1 base, J lost 3 bases, and 6 bases stayed unmatched. This CDR3 contains 14 residues. Germline V gene data show CDR1 as GTSNPN and CDR2 as SVGIG (reference sequence). Many counts were recorded for this clonotype. The antigen remains undetermined. TCR beta CDR3 regions were amplified from RNA transcripts. In the first-round RT-PCR of the TCR CDR3, the HTBI primer set was used. TCRdb called the multiplex PCR reads again in MiXCR, with one record for every CDR3 protein. The sample consists of 550,000 to 700,000 distinct CDR3 sequences, approximately 44% of them appearing once. The chain has TRBV30 and TRBJ2-7; 7 bases fit TRBD2. Source material: peripheral blood or thyroid tissue (not recorded which). The source of this sequence is an adult woman with Graves' disease, either hyperthyroidism or ophthalmopathy (not recorded which). This CDR3 is CAWSDLADHYEQYF. CDR3 bases: TGTGCCTGGAGTGATCTAGCGGACCACTACGAGCAGTACTTC.